Sequencing of this T cell receptor (beta chain) was carried out in a study of naive and memory T cell subsets. The table lists this clonotype with a few counts. Separate alpha and beta amplification began at the second PCR step. CD4 T cells were positively selected, then CD8 T cells from the CD4-negative fraction. The germline V gene encodes CDR1 LNHNV and CDR2 YYDKDF (reference sequence). There are 16 residues in the CDR3. Trimming shortened V by 1 base and J by 5 bases, and 14 bases separated the two germline ends. Two oligonucleotides, mixed equimolar, formed the beta constant-region primer covering TRBC1 and TRBC2. The ligated cDNA underwent four PCR rounds using SP2 and nested alpha and beta constant-region primers. TCRdb processed the UMI-ligation and nested PCR reads anew with MiXCR; each CDR3 protein has one entry. This sample carries approximately 82,000 distinct CDR3 sequences, about 6.5% of them seen once, and the ten largest clones take roughly 1.5%.

The receptor's source is a human donor in good health. Sequencing input: central memory CD4+ T cells from blood. This chain connects TRBV15 to TRBJ2-2; tentative D call: TRBD2 (5 bases). CDR3 bases: TGTGCCACCAGCAGAGTTACGGGGTCGAGGACCGGGGAGCTGTTTTTT. It translates to CATSRVTGSRTGELFF.